The clone carrying this T cell receptor beta chain was counted many times. The antigen remains undetermined. This sample is part of a study of T cells after yellow fever vaccination. Germline CDR1 and CDR2: SQVTM and ANQGSEA. The length of the CDR3 is 10 residues. Trimming took off 4 bases at V and 4 bases at J, with 4 bases between the two ends. Each CDR3 protein gets one entry after TCRdb re-called the 5' RACE reads with MiXCR. This sample carries about 360,000 distinct CDR3 sequences, over 5% of them seen once, and the ten largest clones take 15%. Study results and limitations: Most primary-vaccination clones reappeared after the booster (around 95% CD4, 88% CD8).

The chain couples TRBV29-1 to TRBJ2-5; D gene unclear. The clonotype comes from a man aged 25 to 40 who received the YFV17D yellow fever vaccine. Sequenced material: PBMCs, taken 5 days after the yellow fever booster vaccination. The CDR3 loop reads CSVGLETQYF. In DNA form, the CDR3 reads TGCAGCGTTGGTTTAGAGACCCAGTACTTC.